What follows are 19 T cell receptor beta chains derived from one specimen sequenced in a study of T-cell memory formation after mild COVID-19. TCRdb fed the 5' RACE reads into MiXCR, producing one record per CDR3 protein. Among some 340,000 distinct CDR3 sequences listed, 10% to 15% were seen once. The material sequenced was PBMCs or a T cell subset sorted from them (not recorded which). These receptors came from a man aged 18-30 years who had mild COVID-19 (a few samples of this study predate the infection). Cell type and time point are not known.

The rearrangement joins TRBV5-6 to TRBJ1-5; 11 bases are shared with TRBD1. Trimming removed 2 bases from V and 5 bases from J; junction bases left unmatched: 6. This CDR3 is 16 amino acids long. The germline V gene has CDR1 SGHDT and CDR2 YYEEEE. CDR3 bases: TGTGCCAGCAGCTTAGGGCCGGGACAGGGGGATCAGCCCCAGCATTTT. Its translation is CASSLGPGQGDQPQHF.

CDR3 sequence: CASSQDPSAAPLHF. For the CDR3, the DNA is TGTGCCAGCAGCCAGGACCCCTCCGCTGCACCCCTCCACTTT. The V and J genes are TRBV3-1 and TRBJ1-6; D remains unclear. The CDR3 extends over 14 amino acids. Trimming cost V 3 bases and J 11 bases, with 14 bases left between them. Germline V lookup: CDR1 LGHDT, CDR2 YNNKEL (reference sequence).

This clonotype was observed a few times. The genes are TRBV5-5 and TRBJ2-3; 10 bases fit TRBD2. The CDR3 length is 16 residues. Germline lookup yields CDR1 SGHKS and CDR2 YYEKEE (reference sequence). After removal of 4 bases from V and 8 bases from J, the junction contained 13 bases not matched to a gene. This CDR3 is CASSTQRGGLTGTQYF. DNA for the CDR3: TGTGCCAGCAGCACCCAGCGGGGGGGTCTTACGGGTACGCAGTATTTT.

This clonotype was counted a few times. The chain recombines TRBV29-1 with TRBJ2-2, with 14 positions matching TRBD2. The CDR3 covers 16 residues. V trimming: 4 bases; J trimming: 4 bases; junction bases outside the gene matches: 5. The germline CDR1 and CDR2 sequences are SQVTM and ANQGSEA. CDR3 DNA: TGCAGCGTTGCATTTGGACTAGCGGGGGGCACCGGGGAGCTGTTTTTT. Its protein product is CSVAFGLAGGTGELFF.

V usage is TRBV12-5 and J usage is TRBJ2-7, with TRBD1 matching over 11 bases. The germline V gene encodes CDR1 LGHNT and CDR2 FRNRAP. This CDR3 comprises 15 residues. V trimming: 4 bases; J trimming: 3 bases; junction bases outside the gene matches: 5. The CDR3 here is CASGSPDRGHYEQYF. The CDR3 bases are TGTGCTAGTGGTTCCCCGGACAGGGGGCACTACGAGCAGTACTTC.

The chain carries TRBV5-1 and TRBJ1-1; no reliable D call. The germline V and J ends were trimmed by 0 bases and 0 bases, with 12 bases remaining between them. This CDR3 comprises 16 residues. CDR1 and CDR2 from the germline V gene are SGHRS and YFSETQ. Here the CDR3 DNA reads TGCGCCAGCAGCTTGGCTGGTCGAGATCTGAACACTGAAGCTTTCTTT. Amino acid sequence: CASSLAGRDLNTEAFF.

CDR3 residues: CASSLGSSGTYYNEQFF. CDR3 nucleotide sequence: TGCGCCAGCAGCTTGGGGAGTAGCGGGACCTACTACAATGAGCAGTTCTTC. The chain couples TRBV5-1 to TRBJ2-1; 8 nucleotides line up with TRBD2. This CDR3 region has 17 residues. V trimming: 0 bases; J trimming: 3 bases; junction bases outside the gene matches: 8. Germline values: CDR1 SGHRS, CDR2 YFSETQ.

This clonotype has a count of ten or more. In nucleotides, the CDR3 is TGTGCCAGCAGCTTAAGCCCGAACACCGGGGAGCTGTTTTTT. It yields the protein CASSLSPNTGELFF. The V and J genes are TRBV7-8 and TRBJ2-2, with D uncertain. The CDR3 has 14 residues. V lost 2 bases to trimming and J lost 0 bases, with 4 bases between them. Germline V CDR1 and CDR2: SGHVS, FQNEAQ.

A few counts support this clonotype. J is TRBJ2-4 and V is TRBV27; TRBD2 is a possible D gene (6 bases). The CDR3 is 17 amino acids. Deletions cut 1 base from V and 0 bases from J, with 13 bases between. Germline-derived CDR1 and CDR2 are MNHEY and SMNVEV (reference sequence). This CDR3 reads CASSLYSTGLAKNIQYF. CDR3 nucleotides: TGTGCCAGCAGTTTATATTCGACGGGACTAGCCAAAAACATTCAGTACTTC.

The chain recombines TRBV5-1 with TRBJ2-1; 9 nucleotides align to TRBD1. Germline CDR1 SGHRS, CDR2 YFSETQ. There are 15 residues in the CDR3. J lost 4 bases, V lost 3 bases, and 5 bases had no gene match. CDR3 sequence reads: CASSSDRGIYNEQFF. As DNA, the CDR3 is TGCGCCAGCAGCTCCGACAGGGGGATATACAATGAGCAGTTCTTC.

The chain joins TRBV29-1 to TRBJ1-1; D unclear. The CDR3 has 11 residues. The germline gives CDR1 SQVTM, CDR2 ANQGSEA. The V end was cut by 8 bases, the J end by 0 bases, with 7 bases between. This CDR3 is CSFDLNTEAFF. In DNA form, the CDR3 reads TGCAGCTTCGACCTGAACACTGAAGCTTTCTTT.

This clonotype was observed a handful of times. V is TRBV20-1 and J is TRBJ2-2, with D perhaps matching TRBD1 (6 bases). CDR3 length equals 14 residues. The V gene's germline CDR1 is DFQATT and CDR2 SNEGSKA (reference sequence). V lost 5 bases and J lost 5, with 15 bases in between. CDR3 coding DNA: TGCAGTGCTCTCCGAACAGGGTCAACCGGGGAGCTGTTTTTT. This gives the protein CSALRTGSTGELFF.

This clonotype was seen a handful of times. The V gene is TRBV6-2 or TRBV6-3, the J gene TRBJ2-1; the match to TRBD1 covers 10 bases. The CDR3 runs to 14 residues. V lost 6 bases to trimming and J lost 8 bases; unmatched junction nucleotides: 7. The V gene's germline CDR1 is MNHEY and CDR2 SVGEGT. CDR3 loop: CASRDRQGAHEQFF. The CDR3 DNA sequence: TGTGCCAGCAGGGACCGACAGGGGGCCCATGAGCAGTTCTTC.

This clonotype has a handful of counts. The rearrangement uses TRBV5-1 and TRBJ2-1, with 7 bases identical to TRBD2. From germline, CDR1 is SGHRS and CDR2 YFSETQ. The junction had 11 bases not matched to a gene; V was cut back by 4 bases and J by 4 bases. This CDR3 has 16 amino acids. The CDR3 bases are TGCGCCAGCAGCCCGAGGTCGAGCGGGATATACAATGAGCAGTTCTTC. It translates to CASSPRSSGIYNEQFF.

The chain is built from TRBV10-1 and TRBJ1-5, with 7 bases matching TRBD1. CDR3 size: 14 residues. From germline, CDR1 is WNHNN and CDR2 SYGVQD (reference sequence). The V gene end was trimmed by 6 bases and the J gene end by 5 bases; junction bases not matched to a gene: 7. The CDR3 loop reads CASSRQGGDQPQHF. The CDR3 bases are TGCGCCAGCAGCAGACAGGGAGGGGATCAGCCCCAGCATTTT.

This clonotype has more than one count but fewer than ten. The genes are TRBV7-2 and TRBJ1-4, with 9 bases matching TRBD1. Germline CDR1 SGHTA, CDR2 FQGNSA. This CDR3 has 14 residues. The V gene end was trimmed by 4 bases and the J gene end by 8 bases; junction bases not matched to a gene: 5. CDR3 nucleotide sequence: TGTGCCAGCAGCTCCCGACAGGGGGTCGAAAAACTGTTTTTT. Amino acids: CASSSRQGVEKLFF.

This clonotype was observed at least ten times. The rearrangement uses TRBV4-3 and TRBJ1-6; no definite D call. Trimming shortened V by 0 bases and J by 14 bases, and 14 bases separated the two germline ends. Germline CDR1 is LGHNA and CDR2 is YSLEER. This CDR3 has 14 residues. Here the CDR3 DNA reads TGCGCCAGCAGCCAAGATCGAAAGGGTCCATCCCTCCACTTT. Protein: CASSQDRKGPSLHF.

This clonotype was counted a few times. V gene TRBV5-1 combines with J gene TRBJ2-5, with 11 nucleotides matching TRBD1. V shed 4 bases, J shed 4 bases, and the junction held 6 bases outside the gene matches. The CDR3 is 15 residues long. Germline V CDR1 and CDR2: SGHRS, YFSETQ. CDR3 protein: CASSNGQGAGETQYF. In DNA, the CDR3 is TGCGCCAGCAGCAATGGACAGGGGGCGGGAGAGACCCAGTACTTC.

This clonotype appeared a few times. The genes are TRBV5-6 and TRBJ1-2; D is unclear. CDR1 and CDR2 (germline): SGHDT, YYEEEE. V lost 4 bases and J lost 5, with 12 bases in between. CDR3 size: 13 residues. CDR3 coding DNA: TGTGCCAGCAGCCCCGGCAGGCCTTATGGCTACACCTTC. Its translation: CASSPGRPYGYTF.